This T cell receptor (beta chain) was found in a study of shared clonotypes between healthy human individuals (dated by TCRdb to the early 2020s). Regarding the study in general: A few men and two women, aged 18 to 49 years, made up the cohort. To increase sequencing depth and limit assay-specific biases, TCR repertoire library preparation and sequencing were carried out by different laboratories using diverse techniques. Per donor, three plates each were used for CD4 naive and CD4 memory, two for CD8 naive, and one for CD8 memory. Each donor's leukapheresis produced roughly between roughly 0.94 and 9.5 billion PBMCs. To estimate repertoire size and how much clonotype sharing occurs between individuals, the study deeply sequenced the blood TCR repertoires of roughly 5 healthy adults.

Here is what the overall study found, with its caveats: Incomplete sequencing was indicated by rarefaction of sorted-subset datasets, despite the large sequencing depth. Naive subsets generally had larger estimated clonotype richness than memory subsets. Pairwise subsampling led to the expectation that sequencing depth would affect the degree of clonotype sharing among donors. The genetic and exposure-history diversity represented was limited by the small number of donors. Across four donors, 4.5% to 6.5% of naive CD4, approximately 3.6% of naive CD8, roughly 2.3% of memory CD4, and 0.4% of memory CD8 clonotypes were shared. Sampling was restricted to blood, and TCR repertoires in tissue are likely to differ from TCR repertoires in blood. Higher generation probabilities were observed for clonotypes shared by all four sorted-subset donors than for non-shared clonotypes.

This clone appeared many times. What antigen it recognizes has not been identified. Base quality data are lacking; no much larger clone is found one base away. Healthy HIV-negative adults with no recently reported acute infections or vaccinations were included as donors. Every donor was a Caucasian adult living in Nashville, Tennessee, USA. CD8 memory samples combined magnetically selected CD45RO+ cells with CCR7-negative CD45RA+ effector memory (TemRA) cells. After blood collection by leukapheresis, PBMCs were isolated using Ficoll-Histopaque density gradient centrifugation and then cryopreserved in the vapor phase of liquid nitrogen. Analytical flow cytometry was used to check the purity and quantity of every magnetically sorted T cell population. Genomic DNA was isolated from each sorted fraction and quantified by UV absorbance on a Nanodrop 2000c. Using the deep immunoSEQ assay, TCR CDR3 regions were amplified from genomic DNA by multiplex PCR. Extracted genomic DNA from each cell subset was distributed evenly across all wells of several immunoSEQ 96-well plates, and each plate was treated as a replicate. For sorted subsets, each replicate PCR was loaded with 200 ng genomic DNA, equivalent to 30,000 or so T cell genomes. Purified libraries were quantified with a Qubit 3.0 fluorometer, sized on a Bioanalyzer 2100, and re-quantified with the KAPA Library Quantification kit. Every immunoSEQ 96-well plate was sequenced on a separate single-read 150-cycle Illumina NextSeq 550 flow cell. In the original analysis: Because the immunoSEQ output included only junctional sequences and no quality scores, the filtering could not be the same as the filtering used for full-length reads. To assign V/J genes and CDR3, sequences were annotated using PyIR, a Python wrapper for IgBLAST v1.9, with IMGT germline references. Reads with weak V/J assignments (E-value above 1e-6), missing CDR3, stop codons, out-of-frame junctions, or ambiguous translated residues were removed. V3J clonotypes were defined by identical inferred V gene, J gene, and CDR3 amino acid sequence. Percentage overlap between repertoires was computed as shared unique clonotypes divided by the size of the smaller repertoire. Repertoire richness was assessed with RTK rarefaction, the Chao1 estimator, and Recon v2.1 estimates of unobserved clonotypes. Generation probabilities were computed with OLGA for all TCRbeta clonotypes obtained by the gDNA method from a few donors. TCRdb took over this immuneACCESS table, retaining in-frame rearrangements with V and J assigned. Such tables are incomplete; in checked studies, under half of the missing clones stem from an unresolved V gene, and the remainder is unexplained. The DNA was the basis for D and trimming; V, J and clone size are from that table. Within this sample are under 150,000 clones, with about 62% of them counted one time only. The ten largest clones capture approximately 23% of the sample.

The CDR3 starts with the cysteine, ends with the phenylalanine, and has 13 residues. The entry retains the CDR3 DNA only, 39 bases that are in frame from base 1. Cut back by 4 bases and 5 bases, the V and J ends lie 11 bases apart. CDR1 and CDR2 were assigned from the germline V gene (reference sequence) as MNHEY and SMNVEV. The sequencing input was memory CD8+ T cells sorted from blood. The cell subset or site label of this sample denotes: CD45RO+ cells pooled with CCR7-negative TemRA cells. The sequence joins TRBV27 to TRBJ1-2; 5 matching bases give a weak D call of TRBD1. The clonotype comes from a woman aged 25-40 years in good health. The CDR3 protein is CASSSQGVYGYTF. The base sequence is TGTGCCAGCAGTTCCCAAGGGGTATATGGCTACACCTTC.